These 15 T cell receptor beta chains share one sample of origin, sequenced in a study of T cell clones after liver transplantation. Sequenced by immunoSEQ multiplex PCR; TCRdb stores in-frame clones only, minus some. The table records around 60,000 clones, 71% of them present only once. Sample: CD4+ T cells from blood, taken before liver transplant. These receptors all come from a human donor who received a liver transplant.

This clone was recorded only once. The V gene is TRBV15, the J gene TRBJ2-2; D is perhaps TRBD1 (5 bases). CDR1 is LNHNV and CDR2 is YYDKDF in the germline V gene (reference sequence). CDR3 length equals 14 residues. Trimming removed 0 bases from V and 6 bases from J, with 8 bases in between. CDR3 nucleotide sequence: TGTGCCACCAGCAGAGAGATCAGGGCCGGGGAGCTGTTTTTT. This gives the protein CATSREIRAGELFF.

The chain couples TRBV4-2 to TRBJ2-1; 10 positions agree with TRBD2. V dropped 0 bases and J dropped 5; count of bases not matched to a gene: 7. This CDR3 has 17 amino acids. Germline assignment: CDR1 LGHNA and CDR2 YNFKEQ. The CDR3 protein is CASSQDLLAGRHNEQFF. CDR3 in DNA: TGTGCCAGCAGCCAAGACCTACTAGCGGGGAGACACAATGAGCAGTTCTTC.

This clone has ten or more counts. The V gene is TRBV7-2, the J gene TRBJ2-1; no clear D gene. From germline, CDR1 is SGHTA and CDR2 FQGNSA. The length of the CDR3 is 16 residues. V gave up 5 bases and J gave up 0 bases, with 14 bases separating them. The CDR3 here is CASSPAMSSSYNEQFF. The CDR3, as DNA: TGTGCCAGCAGCCCTGCCATGTCTAGCTCCTACAATGAGCAGTTCTTC.

The chain joins TRBV23-1 to TRBJ2-2, with D perhaps matching TRBD1 (6 bases). TRBV23-1 is an open reading frame whose function is uncertain. This CDR3 contains 19 residues. V lost 7 bases and J lost 2, with 26 bases in between. Here the CDR3 DNA reads TGCGCCAGCAACGGGCCTCAATCACAAGGGACACCTAACACCGGGGAGCTGTTTTTT. Protein: CASNGPQSQGTPNTGELFF.

This clone was counted only a few times. V gene TRBV11-3 combines with J gene TRBJ2-2; the D gene is possibly TRBD1 (6 bases). The CDR3 has 17 residues. V gave up 3 bases and J gave up 1 base, with 15 bases separating them. The germline gives CDR1 SGHNT, CDR2 YENEEA. For the CDR3, the DNA is TGTGCCAGCAGCTTTCTAAAGGACAGTTTGAACACCGGGGAGCTGTTTTTT. Protein sequence: CASSFLKDSLNTGELFF.

This CDR3 is CASSLPGTVTEAFF. CDR3 coding DNA: TGTGCCAGCAGCTTACCAGGGACTGTCACTGAAGCTTTCTTT. This rearrangement joins TRBV7-9 to TRBJ1-1; TRBD1 is a possible D gene (5 bases). Germline CDR1 is SEHNR and CDR2 is FQNEAQ (reference sequence). Between the trimmed V and J ends, which lost 2 bases and 4 bases, there was a span of 11 bases. CDR3 length: 14 residues.

This chain uses TRBV19 with TRBJ1-4; 10 bases fit TRBD1. The CDR3 has 16 amino acids. Per the germline V gene, CDR1 is LNHDA and CDR2 is SQIVND (reference sequence). After removal of 1 base from V and 8 bases from J, the junction contained 7 bases not matched to a gene. The CDR3 reads CASSIAAGTGVEKLFF. The CDR3 DNA reads as TGTGCCAGTAGTATAGCCGCCGGGACAGGGGTCGAAAAACTGTTTTTT. Based on the CDR3 plus reference TRBV19 and TRBJ1-4, the full variable domain is DGGITQSPKYLFRKEGQNVTLSCEQNLNHDAMYWYRQDPGQGLRLIYYSQIVNDFQKGDIAEGYSVSREKKESFPLTVTSAQKNPTAFYLCASSIAAGTGVEKLFFGSGTQLSVL.

V usage is TRBV14 and J usage is TRBJ2-2; 8 bases fit TRBD1. The germline CDR1 and CDR2 sequences are SGHDN and FVKESK. Losses at the gene ends were 4 bases for V and 6 bases for J; bases not matched to a gene: 10. The CDR3 has 16 residues. The CDR3 sequence: CASSLARDRRSGELFF. The CDR3 DNA is TGTGCCAGCAGCCTGGCCCGGGACAGGCGCTCCGGGGAGCTGTTTTTT.

The gene calls are TRBV28 and TRBJ1-6; no firm D call. The CDR3 extends over 14 amino acids. Germline V gene data show CDR1 as MDHEN and CDR2 as SYDVKM. Written as DNA, the CDR3 is TGTGCTAGTGGGCGTTCCGTCCATAATTCACCCCTCCACTTT. Translation gives CASGRSVHNSPLHF.

For the CDR3, the DNA is TGCAGCGTTGGACACGATAGCAATCAGCCCCAGCATTTT. Translation gives CSVGHDSNQPQHF. V gene TRBV29-1 combines with J gene TRBJ1-5, with D hard to call. V dropped 4 bases and J dropped 0 bases, with 7 bases sitting between them. There are 13 residues in the CDR3. From germline, CDR1 is SQVTM and CDR2 ANQGSEA.

CDR3 nucleotide sequence: TGTGCCAGTAGTATCAGGACAGGGGGATACTATGGCTACACCTTC. Translated, it gives CASSIRTGGYYGYTF. The chain carries TRBV19 and TRBJ1-2; 10 bases are a match to TRBD1. This CDR3 contains 15 residues. V was pared by 3 bases and J by 3 bases, with 4 bases of the junction left unmatched. Germline CDR1 reads LNHDA; CDR2 reads SQIVND (reference sequence).

This sequence joins TRBV18 and TRBJ2-1, with 10 nucleotides matching TRBD1. The CDR3 runs to 14 residues. Germline trimming cut 5 bases from V and 8 bases from J; bases unmatched to any gene: 6. Germline lookup yields CDR1 KGHSH and CDR2 LQKENI. CDR3 sequence reads: CASSTRTGGDEQFF. CDR3 DNA sequence: TGTGCCAGCTCAACACGGACAGGGGGTGATGAGCAGTTCTTC.

This clone was detected only a few times. This rearrangement joins TRBV18 to TRBJ2-7; 7 nucleotides agree with TRBD1. The CDR3 is 14 amino acids. V lost 3 bases to trimming and J lost 2 bases; unmatched junction nucleotides: 4. CDR1 is KGHSH and CDR2 is LQKENI in the germline V gene. CDR3 protein: CASSPGQSPYEQYF. For the CDR3, the DNA is TGTGCCAGCTCACCGGGACAGTCTCCCTACGAGCAGTACTTC.

The J gene is TRBJ2-5, the V gene TRBV6-5, with unresolved D. Germline V gene sequence: CDR1 MNHEY, CDR2 SVGAGI. Between the trimmed V and J ends, which lost 11 bases and 7 bases, there was a span of 17 bases. The length of the CDR3 is 12 residues. CDR3 sequence: CASHQLPGTQYF. The CDR3 nucleotides are TGTGCCTCCCACCAGCTCCCAGGGACCCAGTACTTC.

The gene calls are TRBV6-5 and TRBJ1-2, with 8 bases aligning to TRBD1. Germline CDR1 reads MNHEY; CDR2 reads SVGAGI. This CDR3 spans 15 amino acids. V dropped 0 bases and J dropped 7; count of bases not matched to a gene: 7. The CDR3 DNA is TGTGCCAGCAGTTACTCCGACAGGGGCGCATCTGGCTACACCTTC. This sequence encodes CASSYSDRGASGYTF.